These T cell receptor beta chains were read from a single sample in a study of CD8 T cells in ankylosing spondylitis. TCRdb fed the 5' RACE reads into MiXCR, producing one record per CDR3 protein. Of around 150,000 distinct CDR3 sequences listed, approximately 7.3% are singletons. Input material: blood, either unsorted or a sorted T cell fraction (not recorded which). All receptors derive from a female donor with ankylosing spondylitis or in good health (not recorded which). Both conserved end residues are part of each CDR3. D genes are given only for firm matches. Some rows have no size entry. The others give once, few or many, or a class for an expanded clone.

CDR3aa: CASSRTQGRGNTIYF
CDR3nt: TGTGCCAGCAGCCGTACGCAGGGACGAGGAAACACCATATATTTT
v_gene: TRBV6-1
d_gene: NA
abundance: NA
j_gene: TRBJ1-3

CDR3aa: CSAARRDRGTGELFF
CDR3nt: TGCAGTGCTGCCCGGCGGGACAGGGGTACCGGGGAGCTGTTTTTT
v_gene: TRBV20-1
d_gene: TRBD1
abundance: many
j_gene: TRBJ2-2

CDR3aa: CASSYSWAAISYGYTF
CDR3nt: TGTGCCAGCAGTTACTCCTGGGCGGCGATTAGCTATGGCTACACCTTC
v_gene: TRBV6-5
d_gene: NA
abundance: many
j_gene: TRBJ1-2

CDR3aa: CASSLGLPDTIYF
CDR3nt: TGTGCCAGCAGCTTAGGTCTCCCTGACACCATATATTTT
v_gene: TRBV13
d_gene: NA
abundance: many
j_gene: TRBJ1-3

CDR3aa: CASSLNQGQGHQHF
CDR3nt: TGTGCCAGCAGCTTAAATCAAGGACAGGGACACCAGCATTTT
v_gene: TRBV7-2
d_gene: TRBD1
abundance: few
j_gene: TRBJ1-5

CDR3aa: CASSSMGSFETQYF
CDR3nt: TGTGCCAGCAGCTCCATGGGTAGTTTTGAGACCCAGTACTTC
v_gene: TRBV7-2
d_gene: NA
abundance: many
j_gene: TRBJ2-5

CDR3aa: CSVSGTPAREQYF
CDR3nt: TGCAGCGTTTCCGGGACACCTGCCCGCGAGCAGTACTTC
v_gene: TRBV29-1
d_gene: NA
abundance: many
j_gene: TRBJ2-7

CDR3aa: CASSALGGNSYNEQFF
CDR3nt: TGCGCCAGCAGCGCCCTTGGGGGGAACTCCTACAATGAGCAGTTCTTC
v_gene: TRBV4-1
d_gene: NA
abundance: NA
j_gene: TRBJ2-1

CDR3aa: CASSLSDNYGYTF
CDR3nt: TGCGCCAGCAGCCTCAGCGACAACTATGGCTACACCTTC
v_gene: TRBV5-1
d_gene: NA
abundance: many
j_gene: TRBJ1-2

CDR3aa: CASSFPLQYGYTF
CDR3nt: TGTGCCAGCAGTTTTCCCCTGCAATATGGCTACACCTTC
v_gene: TRBV12-3/TRBV12-4
d_gene: NA
abundance: NA
j_gene: TRBJ1-2

CDR3aa: CSARDLAGAYTGELFF
CDR3nt: TGCAGTGCTAGAGACTTAGCGGGGGCCTACACCGGGGAGCTGTTTTTT
v_gene: TRBV20-1
d_gene: TRBD2
abundance: many
j_gene: TRBJ2-2

CDR3aa: CSASIRGRGAFF
CDR3nt: TGCAGTGCTAGCATCAGGGGGCGGGGAGCTTTCTTT
v_gene: TRBV20-1
d_gene: TRBD1
abundance: many
j_gene: TRBJ1-1

CDR3aa: CASSLGLPLGYTF
CDR3nt: TGTGCCAGCAGCTTAGGCCTCCCCCTTGGCTACACCTTC
v_gene: TRBV7-9
d_gene: NA
abundance: many
j_gene: TRBJ1-2

CDR3aa: CASRAILRSFAETQYF
CDR3nt: TGTGCCAGCAGAGCGATCCTTAGGTCTTTTGCGGAGACCCAGTACTTC
v_gene: TRBV6-2/TRBV6-3
d_gene: NA
abundance: NA
j_gene: TRBJ2-5

CDR3aa: CATSLLGDEQFF
CDR3nt: TGTGCCACCAGCCTCCTGGGGGATGAGCAGTTCTTC
v_gene: TRBV15
d_gene: NA
abundance: many
j_gene: TRBJ2-1

CDR3aa: CASSLQGFTGELFF
CDR3nt: TGTGCCAGCAGCCTACAGGGTTTTACCGGGGAGCTGTTTTTT
v_gene: TRBV7-2
d_gene: NA
abundance: many
j_gene: TRBJ2-2

CDR3aa: CASSLVAGGYNEQFF
CDR3nt: TGTGCCAGCAGCTTAGTAGCGGGGGGGTACAATGAGCAGTTCTTC
v_gene: TRBV7-2
d_gene: TRBD2
abundance: many
j_gene: TRBJ2-1

CDR3aa: CASSLAGVHTEAFF
CDR3nt: TGCGCCAGCAGCTTGGCTGGGGTTCACACTGAAGCTTTCTTT
v_gene: TRBV5-1
d_gene: NA
abundance: many
j_gene: TRBJ1-1

CDR3aa: CASSDSSSGRYNSPLHF
CDR3nt: TGTGCCAGCAGTGACTCGTCATCGGGACGCTATAATTCACCCCTCCACTTT
v_gene: TRBV6-4
d_gene: NA
abundance: many
j_gene: TRBJ1-6

CDR3aa: CSAREIGQLIAGGYTF
CDR3nt: TGCAGTGCTAGAGAAATCGGACAGCTGATAGCTGGGGGCTACACCTTC
v_gene: TRBV20-1
d_gene: NA
abundance: many
j_gene: TRBJ1-2

CDR3aa: CAWSQGEPQHF
CDR3nt: TGTGCCTGGTCCCAGGGGGAGCCCCAGCATTTT
v_gene: TRBV30
d_gene: TRBD1
abundance: many
j_gene: TRBJ1-5

CDR3aa: CASSQTNTGELFF
CDR3nt: TGTGCCAGCAGCCAAACTAACACCGGGGAGCTGTTTTTT
v_gene: TRBV4-2
d_gene: NA
abundance: many
j_gene: TRBJ2-2

CDR3aa: CASMRGGWTGELFF
CDR3nt: TGTGCCAGCATGAGAGGGGGCTGGACCGGGGAGCTGTTTTTT
v_gene: TRBV27
d_gene: TRBD1
abundance: many
j_gene: TRBJ2-2

CDR3aa: CASSLELAGNNEQFF
CDR3nt: TGTGCCAGCAGCTTAGAGCTAGCGGGGAACAATGAGCAGTTCTTC
v_gene: TRBV7-2
d_gene: TRBD2
abundance: many
j_gene: TRBJ2-1

CDR3aa: CASSSEGPYEQYF
CDR3nt: TGTGCCAGCAGTTCCGAGGGGCCCTACGAGCAGTACTTC
v_gene: TRBV12-3/TRBV12-4
d_gene: NA
abundance: many
j_gene: TRBJ2-7

CDR3aa: CSARVAGTTDTQYF
CDR3nt: TGCAGTGCTAGGGTAGCGGGGACCACAGATACGCAGTATTTT
v_gene: TRBV20-1
d_gene: TRBD2
abundance: many
j_gene: TRBJ2-3

CDR3aa: CASSLDRGGETQYF
CDR3nt: TGCGCCAGCAGCTTGGACAGGGGAGGAGAGACCCAGTACTTC
v_gene: TRBV5-1
d_gene: NA
abundance: many
j_gene: TRBJ2-5

CDR3aa: CAGGGAEGIQYF
CDR3nt: TGTGCCGGGGGGGGTGCAGAAGGCATTCAGTACTTC
v_gene: TRBV7-2
d_gene: TRBD2
abundance: NA
j_gene: TRBJ2-4

CDR3aa: CSARAVQGRTEAFF
CDR3nt: TGCAGTGCTAGAGCGGTACAGGGGAGGACTGAAGCTTTCTTT
v_gene: TRBV20-1
d_gene: TRBD1
abundance: many
j_gene: TRBJ1-1

CDR3aa: CASSLNGASALHF
CDR3nt: TGTGCCAGCAGCCTAAACGGGGCATCGGCCCTCCACTTT
v_gene: TRBV7-3
d_gene: NA
abundance: many
j_gene: TRBJ1-6

CDR3aa: CASFPDSPNEKLFF
CDR3nt: TGTGCCAGCTTTCCCGACAGTCCAAATGAAAAACTGTTTTTT
v_gene: TRBV7-2
d_gene: NA
abundance: many
j_gene: TRBJ1-4

CDR3aa: CASSLGTGTALSGANVLTF
CDR3nt: TGTGCCAGCAGCTTAGGGACCGGGACAGCCCTCTCTGGGGCCAACGTCCTGACTTTC
v_gene: TRBV7-6
d_gene: TRBD1
abundance: NA
j_gene: TRBJ2-6

CDR3aa: CASSPGGGSRTEAFF
CDR3nt: TGCGCCAGCAGCCCCGGGGGGGGCAGTCGGACTGAAGCTTTCTTT
v_gene: TRBV5-1
d_gene: NA
abundance: many
j_gene: TRBJ1-1

CDR3aa: CASSQGRGTDSPLHF
CDR3nt: TGCGCCAGCAGCCAAGGAAGGGGTACGGATTCACCCCTCCACTTT
v_gene: TRBV4-1
d_gene: NA
abundance: many
j_gene: TRBJ1-6

CDR3aa: CASGISRGVVETQYF
CDR3nt: TGTGCCAGCGGCATTAGCAGGGGAGTTGTAGAGACCCAGTACTTC
v_gene: TRBV28
d_gene: NA
abundance: many
j_gene: TRBJ2-5

CDR3aa: CAISARILETDTQYF
CDR3nt: TGTGCCATCAGCGCTAGGATCTTAGAGACAGATACGCAGTATTTT
v_gene: TRBV10-3
d_gene: NA
abundance: many
j_gene: TRBJ2-3

CDR3aa: CASSYRSRAYEQYF
CDR3nt: TGTGCCAGCAGTTACCGTTCCAGGGCATACGAGCAGTACTTC
v_gene: TRBV6-5
d_gene: NA
abundance: many
j_gene: TRBJ2-7

CDR3aa: CASSEDRSKEDTF
CDR3nt: TGTGCCAGCAGCGAGGACAGGAGTAAAGAAGACACCTTC
v_gene: TRBV5-5
d_gene: TRBD1
abundance: many
j_gene: TRBJ1-2

CDR3aa: CSALGGGGTEAFF
CDR3nt: TGCAGCGCTCTGGGAGGGGGGGGCACTGAAGCTTTCTTT
v_gene: TRBV29-1
d_gene: NA
abundance: many
j_gene: TRBJ1-1

CDR3aa: CSARDFGSLTDTQYF
CDR3nt: TGCAGTGCTAGAGATTTTGGTAGCCTCACAGATACGCAGTATTTT
v_gene: TRBV20-1
d_gene: NA
abundance: few
j_gene: TRBJ2-3

CDR3aa: CASSTGNEQFF
CDR3nt: TGTGCCAGCAGCACGGGGAATGAGCAGTTCTTC
v_gene: TRBV6-6
d_gene: NA
abundance: many
j_gene: TRBJ2-1

CDR3aa: CASSLASGGAQETQYF
CDR3nt: TGTGCCAGCAGCTTAGCTAGCGGGGGGGCCCAAGAGACCCAGTACTTC
v_gene: TRBV7-2
d_gene: TRBD2
abundance: many
j_gene: TRBJ2-5

CDR3aa: CASSPSVGAPGEKLFF
CDR3nt: TGTGCCAGCAGCCCCTCCGTTGGTGCCCCCGGGGAAAAACTGTTTTTT
v_gene: TRBV3-1
d_gene: NA
abundance: many
j_gene: TRBJ1-4

CDR3aa: CASSLGSGHLAKNIQYF
CDR3nt: TGTGCCAGCAGCTTGGGTAGTGGACATCTAGCCAAAAACATTCAGTACTTC
v_gene: TRBV7-2
d_gene: NA
abundance: NA
j_gene: TRBJ2-4

CDR3aa: CASSLAPGGGYTF
CDR3nt: TGTGCCAGCAGTTTAGCGCCAGGGGGTGGCTACACCTTC
v_gene: TRBV12-3/TRBV12-4
d_gene: TRBD1
abundance: many
j_gene: TRBJ1-2

CDR3aa: CASSPSGLATDTQYF
CDR3nt: TGTGCCAGCAGTCCATCGGGACTAGCCACAGATACGCAGTATTTT
v_gene: TRBV7-9
d_gene: TRBD2
abundance: many
j_gene: TRBJ2-3

CDR3aa: CASSSRGRHYEQYF
CDR3nt: TGTGCCAGCTCAAGCCGGGGGCGCCACTACGAGCAGTACTTC
v_gene: TRBV6-1
d_gene: NA
abundance: many
j_gene: TRBJ2-7

CDR3aa: CASSHRTNYGYTF
CDR3nt: TGCGCCAGCAGCCACAGGACCAACTATGGCTACACCTTC
v_gene: TRBV4-3
d_gene: NA
abundance: many
j_gene: TRBJ1-2

CDR3aa: CASSSRLAVDNEQFF
CDR3nt: TGTGCCAGCAGTTCGAGACTAGCGGTCGACAATGAGCAGTTCTTC
v_gene: TRBV6-5
d_gene: TRBD2
abundance: many
j_gene: TRBJ2-1

CDR3aa: CASSLTYAAFF
CDR3nt: TGTGCCAGCAGTTTAACATATGCAGCTTTCTTT
v_gene: TRBV12-3/TRBV12-4
d_gene: NA
abundance: many
j_gene: TRBJ1-1

CDR3aa: CASSPGQGEVWNTEAFF
CDR3nt: TGTGCCAGCAGTCCGGGACAGGGGGAGGTATGGAACACTGAAGCTTTCTTT
v_gene: TRBV6-2/TRBV6-3
d_gene: TRBD1
abundance: many
j_gene: TRBJ1-1

CDR3aa: CASSLAGKGFTDTQYF
CDR3nt: TGCGCCAGCAGCTTGGCCGGGAAGGGCTTCACAGATACGCAGTATTTT
v_gene: TRBV5-1
d_gene: NA
abundance: many
j_gene: TRBJ2-3

CDR3aa: CASSKPGLPYEQYF
CDR3nt: TGTGCCAGCAGTAAACCCGGGCTCCCCTACGAGCAGTACTTC
v_gene: TRBV6-1
d_gene: NA
abundance: many
j_gene: TRBJ2-7

CDR3aa: CASSRMGGLDQPQHF
CDR3nt: TGTGCCAGCAGCCGGATGGGGGGCTTAGACCAGCCCCAGCATTTT
v_gene: TRBV6-2/TRBV6-3
d_gene: NA
abundance: NA
j_gene: TRBJ1-5